The 20 T cell receptor beta chains in this list originate from one sample, sequenced in a study of Graves' ophthalmopathy and Graves' hyperthyroidism. RNA transcripts served as template for amplifying TCR beta CDR3 sequences. An initial RT-PCR round employing HTBI primers preceded a second-round multiplex PCR. TCRdb reprocessed the multiplex PCR reads with MiXCR, giving one entry per CDR3 protein. Seen here are 450,000 or so distinct CDR3 sequences, approximately 15% observed once, and the top ten hold approximately 9.8%. Sequencing used blood. Receptors originate from a woman in her thirties with Graves' ophthalmopathy.

The rearrangement links TRBV4-1 to TRBJ2-2; D is perhaps TRBD1 (5 bases). CDR1 MGHRA and CDR2 YSYEKL come from the germline V gene. Between the trimmed V and J ends, which lost 6 bases and 2 bases, there was a span of 10 bases. CDR3 length: 14 residues. As DNA, the CDR3 is TGCGCCAGCAGGGACAAGGGAAACACCGGGGAGCTGTTTTTT. Translation gives CASRDKGNTGELFF.

The sample holds many counts of this clonotype. The chain is built from TRBV24-1 and TRBJ1-2; D gene uncertain. CDR1 and CDR2 from the germline V gene are KGHDR and SFDVKD. The CDR3 has 15 residues. V gave up 4 bases and J gave up 0 bases, with 11 bases separating them. CDR3 DNA: TGTGCCACCAGTGACCCTTCCACTGCTAACTATGGCTACACCTTC. Translating it yields CATSDPSTANYGYTF.

This chain joins TRBV3-1 and TRBJ2-5, with TRBD2 matching over 7 bases. Germline V gene lookup returns CDR1 LGHDT and CDR2 YNNKEL (reference sequence). This CDR3 comprises 16 residues. With 2 bases clipped from V and 3 bases from J, the junction kept 9 bases outside the gene matches. CDR3 sequence: CASSQQGGSPEETQYF. The CDR3 nucleotides are TGTGCCAGCAGCCAACAAGGCGGGAGCCCAGAAGAGACCCAGTACTTC.

This sequence joins TRBV6-5 and TRBJ1-2; 8 positions match TRBD1. The CDR3 consists of 17 residues. Trimming at V came to 0 bases and at J to 1 base, leaving 7 bases not matched to a gene. CDR1 is MNHEY and CDR2 is SVGAGI in the germline V gene. Here the CDR3 reads CASSYSYAGQGNYGYTF. In DNA form, the CDR3 reads TGTGCCAGCAGTTACTCTTACGCCGGACAGGGTAACTATGGCTACACCTTC.

The rearrangement links TRBV15 to TRBJ1-2, with TRBD1 matching 8 bases. After removal of 5 bases from V and 4 bases from J, the junction contained 6 bases not matched to a gene. This CDR3 spans 14 amino acids. Germline CDR1 reads LNHNV; CDR2 reads YYDKDF (reference sequence). This CDR3 reads CATSGQGFPYGYTF. CDR3 coding DNA: TGTGCCACCAGCGGACAGGGATTCCCCTATGGCTACACCTTC.

This clonotype was counted ten times or more. The CDR3 DNA follows: TGTGCCAGCAGTCCCCCCTTGAATCAGCCCCAGCATTTT. The encoded protein is CASSPPLNQPQHF. This chain links TRBV28 with TRBJ1-5, with unresolved D. Trimming stripped 5 bases from V and 4 bases from J, with 9 bases between. Per the germline V gene, CDR1 is MDHEN and CDR2 is SYDVKM. The CDR3 sequence is 13 residues long.

This clonotype appeared a few times. This clone may be a read error of a much larger clone one base away. This chain joins TRBV4-1 and TRBJ1-5; no definite D call. CDR3 size: 9 residues. The germline V gene encodes CDR1 MGHRA and CDR2 YSYEKL. V was clipped by 8 bases and J by 12 bases, with 8 bases between them. In nucleotides, the CDR3 is TGCGCCAGCTACAACAGCCAGCATTTT. Its protein product is CASYNSQHF.

Ten or more counts support this clonotype. The genes are TRBV12-3 or TRBV12-4 and TRBJ1-1, with D tentatively TRBD1 (6 bases). This CDR3 contains 17 residues. Trimming removed 3 bases at V and 0 bases at J, with 17 bases between. The CDR3 sequence is CASSFSISGQLNTEAFF. CDR3 sequence (DNA): TGTGCCAGCAGTTTTTCAATTTCTGGACAGTTGAACACTGAAGCTTTCTTT.

There are many counts of this clonotype. The chain employs TRBV5-6 and TRBJ2-7; 7 bases line up with TRBD2. CDR1 is SGHDT and CDR2 is YYEEEE in the germline V gene. This CDR3 spans 15 amino acids. The trim removed 0 bases at V and 2 bases at J, leaving 5 bases unmatched. The DNA for the CDR3 is TGTGCCAGCAGCTTGGGTACTAGCGCTACCTACGAGCAGTACTTC. This translates into CASSLGTSATYEQYF.

This clonotype showed up many times. The J gene is TRBJ1-1, the V gene TRBV20-1; 7 bases are shared with TRBD1. J gave up 0 bases and V 0 bases, and 4 bases lay outside the gene matches. Germline lookup yields CDR1 DFQATT and CDR2 SNEGSKA (reference sequence). The CDR3 extends over 15 amino acids. The CDR3 DNA is TGCAGTGCTAGAGAGGGACAGCTTATGAACACTGAAGCTTTCTTT. Encoded protein: CSAREGQLMNTEAFF.

This clonotype showed up many times. The gene calls are TRBV12-3 or TRBV12-4 and TRBJ1-1, with unresolved D. The ends were cut back, 6 bases at V and 5 bases at J, with 19 bases in the middle. The CDR3 runs 15 residues. Here the CDR3 DNA reads TGTGCCAGCAGCCCTGTCCGGGAGAGGATTACTGAAGCTTTCTTT. The encoded protein is CASSPVRERITEAFF.

This clonotype was picked up many times. The rearrangement links TRBV10-3 to TRBJ1-6; 10 nucleotides match TRBD1. Germline assignment: CDR1 ENHRY and CDR2 SYGVKD. There are 15 residues in the CDR3. Trimming at V came to 3 bases and at J to 11 bases, leaving 7 bases not matched to a gene. CDR3 coding DNA: TGTGCCATCAGTGACCCCGGGACAGGGGTGGCACCCCTCCACTTT. Translating it yields CAISDPGTGVAPLHF.

This chain connects TRBV6-1 to TRBJ2-7; D possibly corresponds to TRBD1 (7 bases). The germline gives CDR1 MNHNS, CDR2 SASEGT. V lost 3 bases and J 4 bases, leaving 13 bases between the germline ends. The CDR3 loop spans 14 amino acids. The CDR3 loop reads CASSEGGQWYEQYF. In DNA form, the CDR3 reads TGTGCCAGCAGTGAGGGGGGACAGTGGTACGAGCAGTACTTC.

The chain couples TRBV11-1 to TRBJ2-7; 8 nucleotides match TRBD2. This CDR3 has 16 amino acids. V gave up 5 bases and J gave up 4 bases; unmatched junction bases: 13. Germline V CDR1 and CDR2: SGHAT, FQDESV (reference sequence). The CDR3 nucleotides are TGTGCCAGCAGCGACACCGTTGGACTAGCCCTTTACGAGCAGTACTTC. The encoded protein is CASSDTVGLALYEQYF.

The rearrangement links TRBV27 to TRBJ2-7, with D perhaps given as TRBD1 or TRBD2 (6 bases each). This CDR3 has 16 amino acids. CDR1 is MNHEY and CDR2 is SMNVEV in the germline V gene (reference sequence). V dropped 3 bases and J dropped 3 bases, with 18 bases sitting between them. The CDR3 loop is CASSLDIGGDIYEQYF. In nucleotides, the CDR3 is TGTGCCAGCAGTTTGGATATCGGGGGCGACATCTACGAGCAGTACTTC.

This clonotype was seen many times. The DNA for the CDR3 is TGTGCCAGCACCCATTCGGGTCAGACCGGGGAGCTGTTTTTT. Translation gives CASTHSGQTGELFF. The V gene is TRBV12-3 or TRBV12-4, the J gene TRBJ2-2, with unresolved D. The V end lost 7 bases, the J end lost 5 bases, and 14 bases lay between the germline ends. The CDR3 sequence is 14 residues long.

This clonotype was detected ten times or more. This chain connects TRBV6-1 to TRBJ1-1; D gene unclear. The CDR3 is 13 amino acids. Germline values: CDR1 MNHNS, CDR2 SASEGT. V dropped 2 bases and J dropped 3 bases, with 7 bases sitting between them. CDR3 DNA sequence: TGTGCCAGCAGTGAAAGGGCGGACACTGAAGCTTTCTTT. Translated, it gives CASSERADTEAFF.

This clonotype was recorded many times. The chain has TRBV15 and TRBJ2-2; no clear D gene. Looked up from germline, CDR1 is LNHNV and CDR2 is YYDKDF (reference sequence). The CDR3 loop spans 15 amino acids. Trimming cost V 5 bases and J 0 bases, with 10 bases left between them. The CDR3 sequence: CATSPDPANTGELFF. As DNA, the CDR3 is TGTGCCACCAGCCCGGATCCAGCGAACACCGGGGAGCTGTTTTTT.

This clonotype was counted many times. This chain connects TRBV6-2 or TRBV6-3 to TRBJ2-6; D is possibly TRBD1 (5 bases). CDR3 length equals 18 residues. The germline V gene encodes CDR1 MNHEY and CDR2 SVGEGT. Deletions cut 0 bases from V and 0 bases from J, with 12 bases between. The CDR3: CASSYSQTASSGANVLTF. In nucleotides, the CDR3 is TGTGCCAGCAGTTACTCCCAGACAGCTAGCTCTGGGGCCAACGTCCTGACTTTC.

This clonotype was picked up many times. The chain links TRBV28 to TRBJ1-6, with D unclear. The CDR3 is made up of 13 amino acids. Between the trimmed V and J ends, which lost 5 bases and 9 bases, there was a span of 11 bases. Germline V gene data show CDR1 as MDHEN and CDR2 as SYDVKM. CDR3 residues: CASSRTEVSPLHF. CDR3 bases: TGTGCCAGCAGTAGGACTGAGGTTTCACCCCTCCACTTT.